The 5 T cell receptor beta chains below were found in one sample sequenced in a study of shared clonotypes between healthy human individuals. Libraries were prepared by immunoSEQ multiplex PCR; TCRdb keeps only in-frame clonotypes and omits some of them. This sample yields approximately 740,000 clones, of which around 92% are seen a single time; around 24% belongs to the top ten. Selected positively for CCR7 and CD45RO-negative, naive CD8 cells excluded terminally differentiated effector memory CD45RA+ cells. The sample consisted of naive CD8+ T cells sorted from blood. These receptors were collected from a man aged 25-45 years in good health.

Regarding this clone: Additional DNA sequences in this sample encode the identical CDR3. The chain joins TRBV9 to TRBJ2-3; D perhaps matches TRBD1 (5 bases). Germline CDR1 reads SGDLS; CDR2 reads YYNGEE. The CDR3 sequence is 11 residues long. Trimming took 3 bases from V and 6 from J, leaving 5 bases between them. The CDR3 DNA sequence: TGTGCCAGCAGCGAGGGGGATACGCAGTATTTT. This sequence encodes CASSEGDTQYF.

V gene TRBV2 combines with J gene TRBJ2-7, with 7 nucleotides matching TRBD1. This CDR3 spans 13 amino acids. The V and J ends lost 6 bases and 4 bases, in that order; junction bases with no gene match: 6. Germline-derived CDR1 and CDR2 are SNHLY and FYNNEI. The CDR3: CASRATGRYEQYF. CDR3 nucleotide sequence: TGTGCCAGCAGGGCGACAGGGCGATACGAGCAGTACTTC.

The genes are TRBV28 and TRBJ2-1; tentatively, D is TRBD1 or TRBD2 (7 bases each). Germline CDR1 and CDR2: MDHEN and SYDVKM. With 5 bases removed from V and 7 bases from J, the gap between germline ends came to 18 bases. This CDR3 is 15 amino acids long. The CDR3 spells CASSPPTGRGNEQFF. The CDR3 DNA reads TGTGCCAGCAGTCCCCCGACAGGGAGGGGGAATGAGCAGTTCTTC.

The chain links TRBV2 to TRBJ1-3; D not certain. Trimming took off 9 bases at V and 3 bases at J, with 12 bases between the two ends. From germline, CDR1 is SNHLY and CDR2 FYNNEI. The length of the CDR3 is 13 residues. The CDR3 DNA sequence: TGTGCCAGAACTCGGGAGGATGGAAACACCATATATTTT. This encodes CARTREDGNTIYF. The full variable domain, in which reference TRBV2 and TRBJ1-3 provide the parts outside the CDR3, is EPEVTQTPSHQVTQMGQEVILRCVPISNHLYFYWYRQILGQKVEFLVSFYNNEISEKSEIFDDQFSVERPDGSNFTLKIRSTKLEDSAMYFCARTREDGNTIYFGEGSWLTVV.

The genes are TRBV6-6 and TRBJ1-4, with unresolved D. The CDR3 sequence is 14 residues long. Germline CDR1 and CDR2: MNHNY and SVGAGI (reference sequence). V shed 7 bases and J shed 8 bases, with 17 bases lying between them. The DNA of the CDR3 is TGTGCCAGCAAACGGGAGAAAGAAGGGGAAAAACTGTTTTTT. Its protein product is CASKREKEGEKLFF.